The 13 T cell receptor beta chains presented below share a single source sample, sequenced in a study of control samples from healthy donors and cancer patients. The data were produced by immunoSEQ multiplex PCR, yet TCRdb's version contains in-frame clones alone and is incomplete. In the table there are about 72,000 clones, around 94% of which are singletons. Specimen: blood. The receptors here all came from a woman in her sixties or seventies in good health.

The chain carries TRBV28 and TRBJ2-7; no clear D gene. In germline, CDR1 is MDHEN, CDR2 SYDVKM. Trimming took off 3 bases at V and 4 bases at J, with 4 bases between the two ends. CDR3 length equals 11 residues. CDR3 sequence (DNA): TGTGCCAGCAGTTTCAGTTACGAGCAGTACTTC. Translated, it gives CASSFSYEQYF.

V is TRBV6-5 and J is TRBJ1-4; TRBD1 matches 11 bases. V was clipped by 4 bases and J by 5 bases; unmatched bases: 3. This CDR3 is 15 amino acids long. CDR1 is MNHEY and CDR2 is SVGAGI in the germline V gene. CDR3 in amino acids: CASSFGTGGNEKLFF. The DNA for the CDR3 is TGTGCCAGCAGTTTCGGGACAGGGGGGAATGAAAAACTGTTTTTT.

The rearrangement uses TRBV7-3 and TRBJ2-2; D is unresolved. This CDR3 spans 13 amino acids. Germline CDR1 and CDR2: SGHTA and FQGTGA. V lost 3 bases to trimming and J lost 6 bases, with 8 bases between them. The CDR3 region has the DNA TGTGCCAGCAGCTTTTTAGCCTCCGGGGAGCTGTTTTTT. This sequence encodes CASSFLASGELFF.

The gene calls are TRBV28 and TRBJ1-3; D remains ambiguous. The CDR3 is 14 amino acids. With 5 bases removed from V and 0 bases from J, the gap between germline ends came to 8 bases. The germline gives CDR1 MDHEN, CDR2 SYDVKM. In DNA form, the CDR3 reads TGTGCCAGCAGTAGTGGTCACTCTGGAAACACCATATATTTT. It specifies CASSSGHSGNTIYF. Variable domain in full (rest from reference TRBV28 and TRBJ1-3): DVKVTQSSRYLVKRTGEKVFLECVQDMDHENMFWYRQDPGLGLRLIYFSYDVKMKEKGDIPEGYSVSREKKERFSLILESASTNQTSMYLCASSSGHSGNTIYFGEGSWLTVV.

The J gene is TRBJ2-1, the V gene TRBV5-4; TRBD2 might be the D (6 bases). This CDR3 region has 13 residues. Germline CDR1 reads SGHNT; CDR2 reads YYREEE (reference sequence). V shed 4 bases and J shed 7 bases, with 12 bases lying between them. The CDR3 sequence is CASSVGLENEQFF. The CDR3 region has the DNA TGTGCCAGCAGCGTGGGACTCGAGAATGAGCAGTTCTTC.

This chain joins TRBV18 and TRBJ2-5; possibly TRBD2 for D (5 bases). The CDR3 totals 12 residues. Germline V gene data show CDR1 as KGHSH and CDR2 as LQKENI. Trimming took 4 bases from V and 7 from J, leaving 10 bases between them. The CDR3 loop reads CASSQLGGTQYF. The DNA for the CDR3 is TGTGCCAGCTCACAACTAGGAGGGACCCAGTACTTC.

This sequence joins TRBV28 and TRBJ1-1; perhaps TRBD1 as D (5 bases). The CDR3 sequence is 14 residues long. V was shortened by 0 bases and J by 11 bases, with 16 bases between the two germline ends. Germline V gives CDR1 MDHEN, CDR2 SYDVKM. CDR3 sequence reads: CASSLWKGWGGAFF. The CDR3 nucleotides are TGTGCCAGCAGTTTATGGAAGGGGTGGGGCGGGGCTTTCTTT.

About this clone itself: At one boundary the junction diverges from the germline segment, which might be a read error. The chain is built from TRBV2 and TRBJ1-4; no reliable D call. This CDR3 spans 13 amino acids. The V gene's germline CDR1 is SNHLY and CDR2 FYNNEI. CDR3 sequence (DNA): TGTGCCAGCACTGAACGGATGGGTGAAAAACTGTTTTTT. Residues: CASTERMGEKLFF. Looking up the rest from reference TRBV2 and TRBJ1-4 gives the full variable domain: EPEVTQTPSHQVTQMGQEVILRCVPISNHLYFYWYRQILGQKVEFLVSFYNNEISEKSEIFDDQFSVERPDGSNFTLKIRSTKLEDSAMYFCASTERMGEKLFFGSGTQLSVL.

The CDR3 DNA sequence: TGTGCCAGCAGCTTAGGGGGGGACAATCTAGAGCAGTACTTC. Translating gives CASSLGGDNLEQYF. The rearrangement joins TRBV7-9 to TRBJ2-7; D might be TRBD1 or TRBD2, each matching 6 bases. The V end was cut by 1 base, the J end by 7 bases, with 14 bases between. Germline lookup yields CDR1 SEHNR and CDR2 FQNEAQ (reference sequence). CDR3 length: 14 amino acids.

The genes are TRBV5-4 and TRBJ2-7, with 12 bases matching TRBD2. The CDR3 is made up of 13 amino acids. V shed 8 bases, J shed 2 bases, and the junction held 2 bases outside the gene matches. Per the germline V gene, CDR1 is SGHNT and CDR2 is YYREEE (reference sequence). Here the CDR3 reads CASRTSGTYEQYF. DNA of the CDR3: TGTGCCAGTCGGACTAGCGGGACCTACGAGCAGTACTTC.

The chain combines TRBV5-1 with TRBJ2-2; the D gene is possibly TRBD2 (6 bases). Trimming cost V 5 bases and J 8 bases, with 16 bases left between them. The germline gives CDR1 SGHRS, CDR2 YFSETQ. There are 14 residues in the CDR3. CDR3 DNA sequence: TGCGCCAGCAGTCCGGAGGGCGAGGCTGGGGAGCTGTTTTTT. Its protein is CASSPEGEAGELFF.

This clone came up once. The chain links TRBV4-1 to TRBJ2-7, with 11 bases aligning to TRBD2. V dropped 1 base and J dropped 1; count of bases not matched to a gene: 3. The CDR3 has 16 residues. Germline V gene data show CDR1 as MGHRA and CDR2 as YSYEKL. As DNA, the CDR3 is TGCGCCAGCAGCCAAGGGGCTAGCGGGAGGTCCTACGAGCAGTACTTC. Amino acids: CASSQGASGRSYEQYF.

The CDR3 reads CASSQQVDREETQYF. The DNA of the CDR3 is TGCGCCAGCAGCCAACAAGTGGACAGGGAAGAGACCCAGTACTTC. The chain recombines TRBV4-1 with TRBJ2-5; 8 bases are a match to TRBD1. Germline CDR1 reads MGHRA; CDR2 reads YSYEKL. Trimming cost V 2 bases and J 3 bases; bases outside gene matches: 5. The CDR3 loop spans 15 amino acids.